This passage covers 10 T cell receptor beta chains from one sample sequenced in a study of low-dose radiotherapy and immunotherapy resistance in tumors. As to time point: after trial treatment. The treatment denotes: LDRT plus nivolumab, ipilimumab, low-dose cyclophosphamide and aspirin (RACIN trial). First-strand cDNA used TRAV- and TRBV-specific primers, covering alpha and beta chains. TCRs were put through roughly 20 PCR cycles of amplification with Phusion. A constant-region primer and the V-primer adapter served as the primer pair. TCRdb re-called the reads through MiXCR, storing one row per CDR3 protein. The sample comprises 40,000 or so distinct CDR3 sequences, less than 25% of which are singletons, and 9.2% rests with the top ten. The sequences come from PBMCs, collected after low-dose radiotherapy plus immunotherapy. The origin of the receptors is a female donor with ovarian cancer.

This clonotype was picked up many times. The CDR3: CASSRHRDRGWNTEAFF. The DNA of the CDR3 is TGTGCCAGCAGCCGGCACCGGGACAGGGGTTGGAACACTGAAGCTTTCTTT. The chain combines TRBV14 with TRBJ1-1; 10 bases fit TRBD1. Germline V gene lookup returns CDR1 SGHDN and CDR2 FVKESK. The V segment lost 4 bases and the J segment 1 base; nucleotides outside the gene matches: 9. The CDR3 has 17 amino acids. Supplemented by reference TRBV14 and TRBJ1-1, the full variable domain reads EAGVTQFPSHSVIEKGQTVTLRCDPISGHDNLYWYRRVMGKEIKFLLHFVKESKQDESGMPNNRFLAERTGGTYSTLKVQPAELEDSGVYFCASSRHRDRGWNTEAFFGQGTRLTVV.

There are many counts of this clonotype. V is TRBV4-2 and J is TRBJ2-5; 7 bases fit TRBD2. The CDR3 is 22 residues long. Trimming at V came to 0 bases and at J to 4 bases, leaving 26 bases not matched to a gene. Germline CDR1 LGHNA, CDR2 YNFKEQ. Here the CDR3 reads CASSQEPVTGEAGRDEGETQYF. The CDR3, as DNA: TGTGCCAGCAGCCAAGAACCCGTTACTGGCGAAGCGGGGAGGGATGAAGGAGAGACCCAGTACTTC.

This clonotype was observed many times. The J gene is TRBJ1-3, the V gene TRBV5-1; D is perhaps TRBD1 (6 bases). V was pared by 4 bases and J by 2 bases, with 13 bases between. The CDR3 totals 15 residues. Germline assignment: CDR1 SGHRS and CDR2 YFSETQ. This CDR3 reads CASSPDSGAGNTIYF. CDR3 in DNA: TGCGCCAGCAGCCCCGATTCAGGGGCTGGAAACACCATATATTTT.

Of note for this clonotype: A much larger clone is a single base away; this may be a read error. The chain has TRBV20-1 and TRBJ2-3; D may be TRBD1 or TRBD2 (5 bases each). Germline loops: CDR1 DFQATT, CDR2 SNEGSKA (reference sequence). This CDR3 region has 12 residues. The CDR3 loop is CSALGTPDTQYF. In nucleotides, the CDR3 is TGCTCTGCCCTGGGGACCCCGGATACGCAGTATTTT.

As for this clonotype: A far larger clone differs by one base, so this is likely a read error. The rearrangement uses TRBV2 and TRBJ2-1; D is unresolved. The end of the DNA is better explained by TRBJ2-7, so the J call may be wrong. The CDR3 loop spans 11 amino acids. Germline V gene sequence: CDR1 SNHLY, CDR2 FYNNEI. The CDR3 reads CANSLRYEQYF. The DNA for the CDR3 is TGTGCCAACAGCTTACGGTACGAGCAGTACTTC.

Comment on this clonotype: This is likely an artifact of a read error, given a far larger clone one base away. The chain uses TRBV7-2 and TRBJ2-5, with D possibly TRBD1 on 6 matching bases. The CDR3 has 15 amino acids. Germline V gene sequence: CDR1 SGHTA, CDR2 FQGNSA. The DNA of the CDR3 is TGTGCCAGCAGCGGGGGCAGTTCGTACCAAGGGACCCAGTACTTC. Its protein product is CASSGGSSYQGTQYF.

There are many counts of this clonotype. The V gene is TRBV6-4, the J gene TRBJ2-6; D is ambiguous. The length of the CDR3 is 14 residues. V lost 2 bases to trimming and J lost 1 base, with 3 bases between them. Germline V lookup: CDR1 MRHNA, CDR2 SNTAGT. The CDR3 sequence: CASSDGSGANVLTF. CDR3 nucleotide sequence: TGTGCCAGCAGTGACGGTTCTGGGGCCAACGTCCTGACTTTC.

This clonotype was observed many times. The V and J genes are TRBV28 and TRBJ2-5; D is undetermined. Per germline, CDR1 MDHEN and CDR2 SYDVKM. This CDR3 has 11 amino acids. The germline V and J ends were trimmed by 5 bases and 5 bases, with 6 bases remaining between them. CDR3 DNA: TGTGCCAGCAGTCATCGGGAGACCCAGTACTTC. This codes for CASSHRETQYF. Drawing the rest from reference TRBV28 and TRBJ2-5, the complete variable domain is DVKVTQSSRYLVKRTGEKVFLECVQDMDHENMFWYRQDPGLGLRLIYFSYDVKMKEKGDIPEGYSVSREKKERFSLILESASTNQTSMYLCASSHRETQYFGPGTRLLVL.

The genes are TRBV12-3 or TRBV12-4 and TRBJ2-7; D perhaps matches TRBD2 (6 bases). The CDR3 contains 14 residues. Trimming stripped 3 bases from V and 3 bases from J, with 12 bases between. CDR3 in DNA: TGTGCCAGCAGTTTGAAACTAGCCAACTACGAGCAGTACTTC. Translation gives CASSLKLANYEQYF.

In the case of this clonotype: This likely came from a read error, as a far larger clone is one base away. The chain has TRBV13 and TRBJ1-5; TRBD1 aligns across 11 bases. The CDR3 extends over 17 amino acids. V lost 4 bases to trimming and J lost 3 bases; unmatched junction nucleotides: 8. The germline V gene has CDR1 PRHDT and CDR2 FYEKMQ (reference sequence). CDR3 sequence reads: CASSSMGQGEDNQPQHF. DNA of the CDR3: TGTGCCAGCAGCTCAATGGGACAGGGGGAAGACAATCAGCCCCAGCATTTT.